This note documents a single TCR beta chain sequence. Per the study methods: For nucleated cells, counts were estimated from reference gene primer amplification. Here immunoSEQ multiplex PCR was the method, and the copy in TCRdb shows in-frame clones only, minus some. The V and J calls and clone size are taken from that table; D and trimming were inferred from the DNA. The sample includes about 410,000 clones, 70% to 90% of them seen just once. This CDR3 comprises 20 residues. The sample belongs to a study of blood T cell repertoires in COVID-19. Sequencing was carried out using peripheral blood. The TCR was taken from a woman aged 40 to 49 with COVID-19, enrolled during active disease. V and J are TRBV12-2 and TRBJ1-5; no DNA check was done on the table's D call, TRBD1. TRBV12-2 is a listed pseudogene. CDR3 in DNA: TGTGCAAGTCGCTTGTCCCCGCTGACAGGGGAGTTAGTTTTGGATCGGCCCCAGCATTTT. Translated: CASRLSPLTGELVLDRPQHF.